By frequency in the sample, the clone carrying this T cell receptor beta chain is medium-sized (0.01 to 0.1%). The antigen is undetermined. The data were obtained in a study of T cell repertoires in cytomegalovirus infection. Study-level findings and limits: HLA-C-restricted CMV-specific TCR beta clonotypes were dominant in the ex vivo response.

Each CDR3 protein gets one entry after TCRdb re-called the reads with MiXCR. The sample includes under 50,000 distinct CDR3 sequences, 20% seen only once; the top ten take about 18%. Germline values: CDR1 SEHNR, CDR2 FQNEAQ (reference sequence). This CDR3 region has 13 residues. V was trimmed by 2 bases and J by 5 bases, leaving 8 bases between them. The chain couples TRBV7-9 to TRBJ2-3; D unresolved. The clonotype originates from a human donor in good health (CMV status not recorded). Some clones in this sample may be carry-over from other donors' samples. The sequencing input was PBMCs, sequenced either directly or after in vitro stimulation (not recorded which). CDR3 bases: TGTGCCAGCAGCTTATCTGGGATAGATACGCAGTATTTT. As protein: CASSLSGIDTQYF.